One and the same sample provided the 9 T cell receptor beta chains below, sequenced in a study of T cell changes during pregnancy in multiple sclerosis. TCRdb keeps only in-frame clones here, not all; method: immunoSEQ multiplex PCR. Counted here are about 55,000 clones, roughly 94% occurring once; the ten biggest clones make up 2% to 3%. The sequencing used CD8+ T cells from peripheral blood mononuclear cells, collected after pregnancy. The receptors derive from a female donor with multiple sclerosis, enrolled in a pregnancy study.

The J gene is TRBJ2-3, the V gene TRBV2, with TRBD2 matching over 13 bases. Germline trimming cut 1 base from V and 1 base from J; bases unmatched to any gene: 8. Germline CDR1 SNHLY, CDR2 FYNNEI. CDR3 size: 19 residues. CDR3 protein: CASSEGTRTSGSGTDTQYF. The CDR3 nucleotides read TGTGCCAGCAGTGAAGGAACACGGACTAGCGGGAGTGGCACAGATACGCAGTATTTT. Supplemented by reference TRBV2 and TRBJ2-3, the full variable domain reads EPEVTQTPSHQVTQMGQEVILRCVPISNHLYFYWYRQILGQKVEFLVSFYNNEISEKSEIFDDQFSVERPDGSNFTLKIRSTKLEDSAMYFCASSEGTRTSGSGTDTQYFGPGTRLTVL.

This chain links TRBV6-1 with TRBJ1-4, with D perhaps matching TRBD1 (5 bases). In germline, CDR1 is MNHNS, CDR2 SASEGT. V was trimmed by 1 base and J by 7 bases, leaving 10 bases between them. CDR3 size: 14 residues. CDR3 in DNA: TGTGCCAGCAGTGAAGGAGCAGGGTTTGAAAAACTGTTTTTT. It translates to CASSEGAGFEKLFF.

The chain joins TRBV19 to TRBJ2-3, with 7 bases matching TRBD2. The germline V gene has CDR1 LNHDA and CDR2 SQIVND (reference sequence). V was pared by 5 bases and J by 4 bases, with 18 bases of the junction left unmatched. The CDR3 spans 18 residues. CDR3 sequence: CASSVLPGEGPFADTQYF. Written as DNA, the CDR3 is TGTGCCAGTAGTGTCCTCCCTGGGGAGGGCCCCTTCGCAGATACGCAGTATTTT.

The sample holds one count of this clone. The chain employs TRBV7-6 and TRBJ1-5, with D unresolved. This CDR3 is 16 amino acids long. V was clipped by 2 bases and J by 3 bases, with 14 bases between them. CDR1 and CDR2 (germline): SGHVS, FNYEAQ. The CDR3 loop is CASSLYDRELNQPQHF. CDR3 nucleotides: TGTGCCAGCAGCTTATATGATCGGGAGCTCAATCAGCCCCAGCATTTT.

This chain joins TRBV28 and TRBJ2-7; 9 bases map to TRBD1. Germline assignment: CDR1 MDHEN and CDR2 SYDVKM. The J segment lost 0 bases and the V segment lost 4 bases, leaving 4 bases of the junction unmatched. CDR3 length: 15 residues. The CDR3 DNA sequence: TGTGCCAGCAGTTACCCGGGACAGGGCTCCTACGAGCAGTACTTC. Translating gives CASSYPGQGSYEQYF.

The chain combines TRBV7-9 with TRBJ2-7; possibly TRBD1 for D (6 bases). The germline V gene has CDR1 SEHNR and CDR2 FQNEAQ (reference sequence). V lost 1 base, J lost 9 bases, and 10 bases lay in between. This CDR3 spans 12 amino acids. This CDR3 is CASSLDLGAQYF. CDR3 DNA sequence: TGTGCCAGCAGCTTAGATTTGGGGGCGCAGTACTTC.

The rearrangement joins TRBV19 to TRBJ2-7, with D perhaps matching TRBD2 (6 bases). Trimming removed 3 bases at V and 3 bases at J, with 15 bases between. Looked up from germline, CDR1 is LNHDA and CDR2 is SQIVND (reference sequence). The CDR3 consists of 15 residues. CDR3: CASSITGLRFYEQYF. The CDR3 coding sequence is TGTGCCAGTAGTATTACGGGACTCAGATTCTACGAGCAGTACTTC.

V gene TRBV5-6 combines with J gene TRBJ2-7; a weak D match, TRBD2 (6 bases). Germline values: CDR1 SGHDT, CDR2 YYEEEE. V was cut by 0 bases and J by 2 bases, with 9 bases left in between. The CDR3 is made up of 14 amino acids. CDR3 sequence: CASSLGSGPYEQYF. In DNA form, the CDR3 reads TGTGCCAGCAGCTTGGGTAGCGGTCCCTACGAGCAGTACTTC.

The gene calls are TRBV11-2 and TRBJ2-7; 8 nucleotides match TRBD2. CDR3 length: 12 amino acids. The V and J ends lost 7 bases and 6 bases, in that order; junction bases with no gene match: 5. In germline, CDR1 is SGHAT, CDR2 FQNNGV. The CDR3 region is CASNGLAAEQYF. CDR3 bases: TGTGCCAGCAACGGACTAGCAGCCGAGCAGTACTTC. The full variable domain, rest sourced from reference TRBV11-2 and TRBJ2-7, is EAGVAQSPRYKIIEKRQSVAFWCNPISGHATLYWYQQILGQGPKLLIQFQNNGVVDDSQLPKDRFSAERLKGVDSTLKIQPAKLEDSAVYLCASNGLAAEQYFGPGTRLTVT.